The 16 T cell receptor beta chains below all came from one sample that was sequenced in a study of T cell changes during pregnancy in multiple sclerosis (dated by TCRdb to about 2019). Libraries were made using the immunoSEQ multiplex PCR assay. TCRdb retrieved this table from immuneACCESS and kept in-frame rearrangements only. Not all clones are present; in checked studies, unresolved V genes account for under half, and no reason is known for the remainder. This sample gives tens of thousands of clones in total; about 90% of them show up just once. Of the sample, 1.1% to 1.5% is held by the ten largest clones. The sample consisted of peripheral blood, taken in the third trimester of pregnancy. The source of these receptors is a female donor in good health, enrolled as a control in a pregnancy study.

This clone was observed a few times. The chain carries TRBV27 and TRBJ2-1; TRBD1 aligns across 7 bases. The CDR3 is 14 amino acids. Per germline, CDR1 MNHEY and CDR2 SMNVEV (reference sequence). V shed 6 bases and J 3 bases; nucleotides not matched to a gene: 5. CDR3 protein: CASRRQGFYNEQFF. In DNA form, the CDR3 reads TGTGCCAGCAGAAGACAGGGATTCTACAATGAGCAGTTCTTC.

This clone was counted a single time. The chain recombines TRBV5-6 with TRBJ2-7; TRBD1 matches 9 bases. Trimming took 5 bases from V and 6 from J; bases not matched to a gene: 3. Germline-derived CDR1 and CDR2 are SGHDT and YYEEEE. There are 12 residues in the CDR3. The CDR3 sequence is CASSGTGSEQYF. CDR3 sequence (DNA): TGTGCCAGCAGTGGGACAGGGAGCGAGCAGTACTTC.

This chain links TRBV6-5 with TRBJ2-7; D uncertain. Per the germline V gene, CDR1 is MNHEY and CDR2 is SVGAGI. V shed 8 bases and J shed 2 bases, with 10 bases lying between them. CDR3 length: 12 amino acids. This CDR3 is CASYSTAYEQYF. The DNA of the CDR3 is TGTGCCAGCTACTCTACCGCCTACGAGCAGTACTTC.

The V call is TRBV9, the J call TRBJ2-7; 7 bases align to TRBD2. Germline V gives CDR1 SGDLS, CDR2 YYNGEE. The CDR3 covers 16 residues. With 0 bases clipped from V and 3 bases from J, the junction kept 9 bases outside the gene matches. CDR3 in amino acids: CASSVGRTRGSYEQYF. CDR3 DNA: TGTGCCAGCAGCGTAGGGAGGACTAGAGGAAGCTACGAGCAGTACTTC.

This chain links TRBV5-6 with TRBJ1-1, with D maybe TRBD1 (5 bases). The CDR3 covers 16 residues. The V gene's germline CDR1 is SGHDT and CDR2 YYEEEE. V lost 4 bases and J 3 bases, leaving 19 bases between the germline ends. CDR3 in amino acids: CASSRAEEGRYTEAFF. CDR3 nucleotides: TGTGCCAGCAGCCGGGCTGAGGAGGGGCGTTACACTGAAGCTTTCTTT.

V is TRBV19 and J is TRBJ1-5, with 10 bases matching TRBD1. Germline V gene lookup returns CDR1 LNHDA and CDR2 SQIVND (reference sequence). The CDR3 has 17 residues. The V and J ends lost 1 base and 8 bases, in that order; junction bases with no gene match: 11. The CDR3 spells CASSIGPRGTGVEPQHF. The DNA for the CDR3 is TGTGCCAGTAGTATAGGGCCGAGAGGGACAGGGGTAGAGCCCCAGCATTTT.

The CDR3 DNA follows: TGTGCCAGCTCACCACCGGACAGGGTGGCGAACACTGAAGCTTTCTTT. Its translation is CASSPPDRVANTEAFF. The rearrangement uses TRBV18 and TRBJ1-1; 8 nucleotides agree with TRBD1. Losses at the gene ends were 0 bases for V and 1 base for J; bases not matched to a gene: 4. Germline-derived CDR1 and CDR2 are KGHSH and LQKENI. The CDR3 loop spans 16 amino acids.

The chain joins TRBV5-6 to TRBJ1-1, with no clear D. With 8 bases removed from V and 5 bases from J, the gap between germline ends came to 10 bases. Germline values: CDR1 SGHDT, CDR2 YYEEEE. This CDR3 region has 11 residues. CDR3: CASSEGTEAFF. The CDR3 nucleotides are TGTGCCAGTTCTGAGGGAACTGAAGCTTTCTTT.

The chain employs TRBV28 and TRBJ1-4, with 10 bases identical to TRBD1. Germline values: CDR1 MDHEN, CDR2 SYDVKM. The CDR3 runs to 15 residues. V lost 4 bases and J lost 3; bases outside the gene matches: 2. CDR3 loop: CASSSGQGANEKLFF. CDR3 nucleotide sequence: TGTGCCAGCAGTTCCGGACAGGGGGCTAATGAAAAACTGTTTTTT.

The CDR3 nucleotides are TGTGCCAGCAGTTTGGACTCCCTTCGTGGGGCCAACGTCCTGACTTTC. Protein: CASSLDSLRGANVLTF. This chain connects TRBV27 to TRBJ2-6; maybe TRBD2 (5 bases). CDR3 length: 16 residues. CDR1 MNHEY and CDR2 SMNVEV come from the germline V gene (reference sequence). Trimming removed 3 bases from V and 3 bases from J, with 12 bases in between.

The chain links TRBV19 to TRBJ1-5; no reliable D call. This CDR3 region has 19 residues. The V gene's germline CDR1 is LNHDA and CDR2 SQIVND (reference sequence). V gave up 5 bases and J gave up 6 bases, with 29 bases separating them. The CDR3 sequence is CASSLTDLIEYGGSQPQHF. CDR3 sequence (DNA): TGTGCCAGTAGTCTAACGGATCTCATCGAATATGGTGGGAGTCAGCCCCAGCATTTT.

The V gene is TRBV23-1, the J gene TRBJ1-2; D is unresolved. TRBV23-1 is noted as an ORF with a role that remains uncertain. The CDR3 consists of 9 residues. Trimming left V 11 bases short and J 5 bases short, with 6 bases between. The CDR3 coding sequence is TGCGCCGGAGGTTATGGCTACACCTTC. Protein: CAGGYGYTF.

V gene TRBV5-1 combines with J gene TRBJ2-1; 10 positions agree with TRBD2. CDR3 length: 16 amino acids. The ends lost 6 bases at V and 4 bases at J; junction bases unmatched: 10. Germline loops: CDR1 SGHRS, CDR2 YFSETQ. The CDR3 nucleotides are TGCGCCAGCAACCCACTAGCGGGGTTTCCTTACAATGAGCAGTTCTTC. Its translation is CASNPLAGFPYNEQFF. Full variable domain (outside the CDR3, taken from reference TRBV5-1 and TRBJ2-1): KAGVTQTPRYLIKTRGQQVTLSCSPISGHRSVSWYQQTPGQGLQFLFEYFSETQRNKGNFPGRFSGRQFSNSRSEMNVSTLELGDSALYLCASNPLAGFPYNEQFFGPGTRLTVL.

V is TRBV4-2 and J is TRBJ2-3; 8 bases are a match to TRBD2. Unmatched junction bases numbered 10, after V lost 0 bases and J lost 5 bases. The germline V gene has CDR1 LGHNA and CDR2 YNFKEQ. The length of the CDR3 is 17 residues. The CDR3 spells CASSQDLAGGGKDTQYF. CDR3 in DNA: TGTGCCAGCAGCCAAGATCTGGCGGGGGGCGGGAAAGATACGCAGTATTTT.

This chain uses TRBV25-1 with TRBJ1-4; the D gene is possibly TRBD1 (6 bases). This CDR3 is 13 amino acids long. With 6 bases removed from V and 8 bases from J, the gap between germline ends came to 13 bases. Germline CDR1 MGHDK, CDR2 SYGVNS. CDR3 nucleotide sequence: TGTGCCAGCAGGGTTAGAGGGGGAGAAAAACTGTTTTTT. It is translated as CASRVRGGEKLFF.

The rearrangement joins TRBV5-1 to TRBJ2-7; 7 positions agree with TRBD2. This CDR3 comprises 15 residues. V was pared by 5 bases and J by 0 bases, with 8 bases of the junction left unmatched. CDR1 is SGHRS and CDR2 is YFSETQ in the germline V gene. CDR3: CASSPWRESSYEQYF. The CDR3 coding sequence is TGCGCCAGCAGTCCTTGGCGGGAGAGCTCCTACGAGCAGTACTTC.